The sequence of this TCR beta chain was determined in a study of blood T cells in healthy people across ages. Whole-study findings and limits: Higher diversity and more naive CD4+ cells were features of long-lived donors, compared to aged donors.

The second PCR ran about 6 to 12 cycles with a sample-barcoded 5' primer and J-beta primers. In TCRdb, the 5' RACE reads were re-called with MiXCR into one record per CDR3 protein. The table lists hundreds of thousands of distinct CDR3 sequences, around 48% of them singletons, with under 30% in the top ten. The V gene end was trimmed by 3 bases and the J gene end by 5 bases; junction bases not matched to a gene: 15. CDR3 length equals 17 residues. The germline V gene has CDR1 KGHSH and CDR2 LQKENI. Concerning this clonotype itself: The antigen is undetermined.

Healthy Russian Caucasian donors spanned ages roughly 6 to 90 years. Each donor had around 9.8 milliliters of peripheral blood drawn. No fewer than 5.5 micrograms of total RNA were isolated from every sample. The chain couples TRBV18 to TRBJ1-1; 7 bases match TRBD1. The sample consisted of blood. This sequence originates from an older man in good health. This CDR3 reads CASSPGIVPGGRTEAFF. As DNA, the CDR3 is TGTGCCAGCTCACCGGGAATCGTCCCAGGGGGAAGGACTGAAGCTTTCTTT.